This T cell receptor (beta chain) was documented in a study of vaccination effects on CD4 cells after COVID-19. This clone has just a few counts. The antigen is not known. Method: immunoSEQ multiplex PCR; TCRdb's copy keeps in-frame clones and lacks some. Among some 38,000 clones, about two thirds were seen once, and the ten largest hold 15% to 20%. Antigen-specific CD4+ T cells were expanded with viral peptide pools in the ViraFEST assay before sequencing. An approximately ten-day culture period preceded the isolation of CD4+ T cells. Their SARS-CoV-2 infection, verified by PCR, occurred between March and December 2020. This CDR3 is 15 amino acids long. V lost 4 bases and J lost 5; bases outside the gene matches: 5. The germline CDR1 and CDR2 sequences are LNHDA and SQIVND (reference sequence).

This receptor was identified in a human donor who had a prior SARS-CoV-2 infection. The sequences come from CD4+ T cells from PBMCs cultured with HCoV-NL63 spike peptides, collected before COVID-19 vaccination. This chain connects TRBV19 to TRBJ1-6, with 7 positions matching TRBD1. This CDR3 reads CASSRDSFDNSPLHF. The CDR3 nucleotides are TGTGCCAGTAGTAGGGACAGCTTCGATAATTCACCCCTCCACTTT.